The 15 T cell receptor beta chains below were found in one sample sequenced in a study of cytomegalovirus exposure and HLA in healthy donors. Vbeta (60) and Jbeta (13) primers were used in the PCR. Using immunoSEQ multiplex PCR, the repertoire was profiled, and TCRdb retains in-frame clones only, with some absent. The sample shows 120,000 to 150,000 clones, over 75% of them seen only once. The sample was PBMCs. Receptor source: a man aged 25 to 40 in good health and CMV-seropositive.

The chain is built from TRBV5-1 and TRBJ2-7, with TRBD1 identical over 8 bases. The V segment lost 0 bases and the J segment 2 bases; nucleotides outside the gene matches: 7. Germline values: CDR1 SGHRS, CDR2 YFSETQ. The CDR3 is 16 amino acids. This CDR3 is CASSLVAGTGAYEQYF. CDR3 nucleotides: TGCGCCAGCAGCTTGGTTGCCGGGACAGGCGCCTACGAGCAGTACTTC.

J is TRBJ2-3 and V is TRBV7-2; 8 nucleotides agree with TRBD2. This CDR3 has 15 amino acids. Unmatched junction bases numbered 10, after V lost 5 bases and J lost 6 bases. CDR1 and CDR2 from the germline V gene are SGHTA and FQGNSA. The CDR3 region has the DNA TGTGCCAGCAGCCGCACCGGGACTAGTCCCGATACGCAGTATTTT. This codes for CASSRTGTSPDTQYF.

This clone was observed a few times. The chain couples TRBV5-6 to TRBJ1-5; 8 bases align to TRBD1. Germline-derived CDR1 and CDR2 are SGHDT and YYEEEE. The CDR3 consists of 13 residues. V gave up 3 bases and J gave up 6 bases; unmatched junction bases: 2. CDR3 loop: CASSSGGSQPQHF. The CDR3, as DNA: TGTGCCAGCAGCTCAGGGGGCTCTCAGCCCCAGCATTTT. Full variable domain (remainder filled in from reference TRBV5-6 and TRBJ1-5): DAGVTQSPTHLIKTRGQQVTLRCSPKSGHDTVSWYQQALGQGPQFIFQYYEEEERQRGNFPDRFSGHQFPNYSSELNVNALLLGDSALYLCASSSGGSQPQHFGDGTRLSIL.

V usage is TRBV4-2 and J usage is TRBJ2-1; TRBD2 matches 7 bases. The CDR3 sequence is 15 residues long. Trimming cost V 4 bases and J 6 bases; bases outside gene matches: 9. CDR1 is LGHNA and CDR2 is YNFKEQ in the germline V gene. The CDR3 reads CASSREAGLLNEQFF. The CDR3 DNA follows: TGTGCCAGCAGCCGAGAAGCGGGACTCCTCAATGAGCAGTTCTTC.

CDR3 in DNA: TGCGCCAGCAGCCAAGATGTCCCTCGATACGGTTACACCTTC. Protein product: CASSQDVPRYGYTF. The chain recombines TRBV4-3 with TRBJ1-2; D gene ambiguous. The CDR3 contains 14 residues. Trimming pared 0 bases from V and 11 bases from J, leaving 16 bases between. Germline CDR1 and CDR2: LGHNA and YSLEER.

The chain is built from TRBV19 and TRBJ1-1; D unresolved. V was pared by 3 bases and J by 3 bases, with 17 bases between. Germline CDR1 is LNHDA and CDR2 is SQIVND (reference sequence). The CDR3 covers 16 residues. CDR3 bases: TGTGCCAGTAGTATCGGGAGGAACCCCCAAGACACTGAAGCTTTCTTT. It yields the protein CASSIGRNPQDTEAFF.

The chain uses TRBV4-1 and TRBJ1-1; 7 nucleotides align to TRBD1. J gave up 0 bases and V 3 bases, and 10 bases lay outside the gene matches. Germline CDR1 MGHRA, CDR2 YSYEKL. The CDR3 has 17 amino acids. The CDR3 DNA reads TGCGCCAGCAGCCAGGCTGGGTGGGACAGAGTGAACACTGAAGCTTTCTTT. Protein product: CASSQAGWDRVNTEAFF.

The CDR3 DNA reads as TGTGCCAGCAGTCGTAACTCCGGGACTAGCGGGAACAATGAGCAGTTCTTC. It is translated as CASSRNSGTSGNNEQFF. The chain combines TRBV2 with TRBJ2-1, with 13 positions matching TRBD2. Germline V CDR1 and CDR2: SNHLY, FYNNEI. After removal of 5 bases from V and 5 bases from J, the junction contained 9 bases not matched to a gene. This CDR3 has 17 amino acids.

The J gene is TRBJ1-3, the V gene TRBV7-8; 8 bases line up with TRBD1. Unmatched junction bases numbered 5, after V lost 5 bases and J lost 2 bases. Germline V gene lookup returns CDR1 SGHVS and CDR2 FQNEAQ. The CDR3 totals 15 residues. CDR3 sequence (DNA): TGTGCCAGCAGCCATACAGGGGGGACTGGAAACACCATATATTTT. Its protein product is CASSHTGGTGNTIYF.

The gene calls are TRBV5-1 and TRBJ1-1; D may be TRBD1 (6 bases). V was pared by 4 bases and J by 1 base, with 14 bases between. Germline V gene lookup returns CDR1 SGHRS and CDR2 YFSETQ. The CDR3 has 15 residues. In DNA, the CDR3 is TGCGCCAGCAGCCCGTACAGGGAGGGGAACACTGAAGCTTTCTTT. Translated: CASSPYREGNTEAFF.

The chain combines TRBV13 with TRBJ2-1, with 12 bases matching TRBD2. Losses at the gene ends were 5 bases for V and 5 bases for J; bases not matched to a gene: 7. The CDR3 totals 16 residues. CDR1 is PRHDT, CDR2 FYEKMQ, per germline (reference sequence). The CDR3 spells CASSTWTSGIHNEQFF. As DNA, the CDR3 is TGTGCCAGCAGCACCTGGACTAGCGGGATCCACAATGAGCAGTTCTTC.

V usage is TRBV11-1 and J usage is TRBJ2-7, with 7 nucleotides matching TRBD1. J gave up 0 bases and V 3 bases, and 2 bases lay outside the gene matches. The CDR3 runs 14 residues. Germline V lookup: CDR1 SGHAT, CDR2 FQDESV (reference sequence). The DNA for the CDR3 is TGTGCCAGCAGCTTGGCAGGGGGCTCCTACGAGCAGTACTTC. Its translation: CASSLAGGSYEQYF.

In regard to this clone: Other DNA sequences within the sample encode an identical CDR3. This chain joins TRBV18 and TRBJ2-3; D remains ambiguous. The CDR3 has 13 residues. V was clipped by 2 bases and J by 1 base, with 4 bases between them. CDR1 and CDR2 from the germline V gene are KGHSH and LQKENI. DNA for the CDR3: TGTGCCAGCTCACCAACAGGCACAGATACGCAGTATTTT. Translated: CASSPTGTDTQYF.

The chain uses TRBV6-1 and TRBJ1-5; tentative D call: TRBD1 (6 bases). Germline V gene sequence: CDR1 MNHNS, CDR2 SASEGT. This CDR3 has 15 amino acids. Trimming left V 4 bases short and J 0 bases short, with 10 bases between. CDR3: CASSGDKYSNQPQHF. The CDR3 bases are TGTGCCAGCAGTGGGGACAAGTATAGCAATCAGCCCCAGCATTTT.

The rearrangement links TRBV9 to TRBJ1-2; TRBD1 matches 11 bases. CDR3 length: 17 amino acids. J lost 5 bases, V lost 3 bases, and 12 bases had no gene match. Germline CDR1 and CDR2: SGDLS and YYNGEE. The CDR3 DNA is TGTGCCAGCAGCGAGTCGGACAGGGGGCGCAGGTTTTATGGCTACACCTTC. The encoded protein is CASSESDRGRRFYGYTF.